The 22 T cell receptor beta chains below all came from one sample that was sequenced in a study of T cells expressing NK-cell markers (dated by TCRdb to the early 2020s). The library was obtained by 5' RACE. Sequencing used an Illumina HiSeq 2000. Following reprocessing of the reads by TCRdb, the data hold one row per CDR3 protein sequence and no DNA is available. The table for this sample lists about 380,000 distinct CDR3 sequences. The ten largest clonotypes hold roughly 5.5% of the sample. The source material was blood T cells: a sorted CD56 or NKG2C T cell subset, CD4+ or CD8+ T cells, or bulk PBMC T cells (not recorded which). These receptors were taken from a man aged 18-70 years in good health.

The chain employs TRBV25-1 and TRBJ2-6; the D call from TCRdb, TRBD1, cannot be confirmed without DNA. Per the germline V gene, CDR1 is MGHDK and CDR2 is SYGVNS. The CDR3 has 18 residues. The CDR3 sequence: CASRANGASLSGANVLTF.

This sequence joins TRBV18 and TRBJ2-7; TCRdb lists TRBD1, though no DNA is available to test this call. Germline V CDR1 and CDR2: KGHSH, LQKENI. The length of the CDR3 is 14 residues. The CDR3: CASSGGQGRYEQYF.

The chain employs TRBV12-3 or TRBV12-4 and TRBJ1-1; TCRdb designates TRBD1, a call that cannot be tested without DNA. There are 16 residues in the CDR3. This CDR3 reads CASRESGGVRGTEAFF.

V usage is TRBV6-1 and J usage is TRBJ1-1. The CDR3 covers 14 residues. In germline, CDR1 is MNHNS, CDR2 SASEGT. CDR3: CASSSIRFDTEAFF.

J is TRBJ2-7 and V is TRBV6-5. Germline V gene data show CDR1 as MNHEY and CDR2 as SVGAGI. This CDR3 spans 13 amino acids. CDR3 sequence: CASSYSYNGDKYF.

The rearrangement uses TRBV11-2 and TRBJ2-5; no DNA is available, so the TRBD2 call from TCRdb remains unchecked. The germline gives CDR1 SGHAT, CDR2 FQNNGV. The length of the CDR3 is 17 residues. CDR3: CASSPSTSGGVVETQYF.

The chain uses TRBV20-1 and TRBJ2-1. The CDR3 runs 12 residues. Germline-derived CDR1 and CDR2 are DFQATT and SNEGSKA (reference sequence). CDR3 sequence: CSASLSTGEQFF.

The chain employs TRBV15 and TRBJ2-7; TCRdb selects TRBD1, and the lack of DNA leaves this call unchecked. Germline CDR1 reads LNHNV; CDR2 reads YYDKDF (reference sequence). This CDR3 comprises 16 residues. CDR3 in amino acids: CATSRDRDRPTYEQYF.

V is TRBV20-1 and J is TRBJ2-1; the TCRdb call, TRBD1, lacks DNA for checking. CDR3 length: 14 amino acids. CDR1 and CDR2 from the germline V gene are DFQATT and SNEGSKA (reference sequence). The CDR3 reads CSAPPRGVYNEQFF.

This sequence joins TRBV28 and TRBJ1-4; TCRdb's D gene call, TRBD1, goes unchecked for lack of DNA. The length of the CDR3 is 19 residues. Germline loops: CDR1 MDHEN, CDR2 SYDVKM. Here the CDR3 reads CASSPLAGTGVLANEKLFF.

V is TRBV20-1 and J is TRBJ2-7; absent DNA, TCRdb's TRBD2 call cannot be checked. This CDR3 is built from 13 residues. Looked up from germline, CDR1 is DFQATT and CDR2 is SNEGSKA (reference sequence). The CDR3 loop is CSATRPGSYEQYF.

The chain is built from TRBV6-1 and TRBJ1-2. Germline V gives CDR1 MNHNS, CDR2 SASEGT. CDR3 size: 11 residues. CDR3 region: CASSPWNHYTF.

This rearrangement joins TRBV5-5 to TRBJ1-2; the TCRdb call, TRBD1, lacks DNA for checking. Germline V gene data show CDR1 as SGHKS and CDR2 as YYEKEE (reference sequence). There are 15 residues in the CDR3. Here the CDR3 reads CASSEEGALNYGYTF.

The V call is TRBV5-1, the J call TRBJ1-1; the TRBD1 assignment by TCRdb is unverifiable without DNA. Germline V gene sequence: CDR1 SGHRS, CDR2 YFSETQ. The CDR3 spans 17 residues. The CDR3 loop is CASSLDRQGLGGTEAFF.

This chain connects TRBV20-1 to TRBJ2-5; the D gene TCRdb calls, TRBD1, cannot be checked with no DNA. The length of the CDR3 is 15 residues. Germline CDR1 is DFQATT and CDR2 is SNEGSKA (reference sequence). The CDR3 sequence is CSARPGTGKQETQYF.

This chain uses TRBV29-1 with TRBJ2-1; TCRdb outputs TRBD1, but without DNA this stays unchecked. CDR3 length: 17 amino acids. Germline loops: CDR1 SQVTM, CDR2 ANQGSEA. This chain's CDR3 is CSVAQFLTAGRYNEQFF.

The rearrangement links TRBV12-3 or TRBV12-4 to TRBJ2-7; the D gene TCRdb calls, TRBD1, cannot be checked with no DNA. The CDR3 sequence is 12 residues long. This CDR3 reads CASSGDVYEQYF.

This sequence joins TRBV6-5 and TRBJ2-5. Germline V lookup: CDR1 MNHEY, CDR2 SVGAGI. CDR3 length equals 14 residues. The CDR3 region is CASSYSTGLETQYF.

The V gene is TRBV21-1, the J gene TRBJ2-7; no DNA is available, so the TRBD1 call from TCRdb remains unchecked. TRBV21-1 is tagged as a pseudogene. CDR3 size: 15 residues. The CDR3 sequence: CASSNRERGDYEQYF.

The chain has TRBV2 and TRBJ2-7; TCRdb's D gene call, TRBD1, goes unchecked for lack of DNA. The CDR3 totals 13 residues. Germline loops: CDR1 SNHLY, CDR2 FYNNEI. CDR3 residues: CASSVRTGGEQYF.

The chain carries TRBV19 and TRBJ2-1; TCRdb calls TRBD1, which cannot be checked without DNA. Germline V gene lookup returns CDR1 LNHDA and CDR2 SQIVND (reference sequence). CDR3 length: 17 amino acids. The CDR3 spells CASSRQEPPISYNEQFF.

This chain links TRBV6-1 with TRBJ2-7; TCRdb returns TRBD1, unconfirmable since there is no DNA. From germline, CDR1 is MNHNS and CDR2 SASEGT. The CDR3 is 15 amino acids. CDR3 in amino acids: CASSQSGTVKVEQYF.